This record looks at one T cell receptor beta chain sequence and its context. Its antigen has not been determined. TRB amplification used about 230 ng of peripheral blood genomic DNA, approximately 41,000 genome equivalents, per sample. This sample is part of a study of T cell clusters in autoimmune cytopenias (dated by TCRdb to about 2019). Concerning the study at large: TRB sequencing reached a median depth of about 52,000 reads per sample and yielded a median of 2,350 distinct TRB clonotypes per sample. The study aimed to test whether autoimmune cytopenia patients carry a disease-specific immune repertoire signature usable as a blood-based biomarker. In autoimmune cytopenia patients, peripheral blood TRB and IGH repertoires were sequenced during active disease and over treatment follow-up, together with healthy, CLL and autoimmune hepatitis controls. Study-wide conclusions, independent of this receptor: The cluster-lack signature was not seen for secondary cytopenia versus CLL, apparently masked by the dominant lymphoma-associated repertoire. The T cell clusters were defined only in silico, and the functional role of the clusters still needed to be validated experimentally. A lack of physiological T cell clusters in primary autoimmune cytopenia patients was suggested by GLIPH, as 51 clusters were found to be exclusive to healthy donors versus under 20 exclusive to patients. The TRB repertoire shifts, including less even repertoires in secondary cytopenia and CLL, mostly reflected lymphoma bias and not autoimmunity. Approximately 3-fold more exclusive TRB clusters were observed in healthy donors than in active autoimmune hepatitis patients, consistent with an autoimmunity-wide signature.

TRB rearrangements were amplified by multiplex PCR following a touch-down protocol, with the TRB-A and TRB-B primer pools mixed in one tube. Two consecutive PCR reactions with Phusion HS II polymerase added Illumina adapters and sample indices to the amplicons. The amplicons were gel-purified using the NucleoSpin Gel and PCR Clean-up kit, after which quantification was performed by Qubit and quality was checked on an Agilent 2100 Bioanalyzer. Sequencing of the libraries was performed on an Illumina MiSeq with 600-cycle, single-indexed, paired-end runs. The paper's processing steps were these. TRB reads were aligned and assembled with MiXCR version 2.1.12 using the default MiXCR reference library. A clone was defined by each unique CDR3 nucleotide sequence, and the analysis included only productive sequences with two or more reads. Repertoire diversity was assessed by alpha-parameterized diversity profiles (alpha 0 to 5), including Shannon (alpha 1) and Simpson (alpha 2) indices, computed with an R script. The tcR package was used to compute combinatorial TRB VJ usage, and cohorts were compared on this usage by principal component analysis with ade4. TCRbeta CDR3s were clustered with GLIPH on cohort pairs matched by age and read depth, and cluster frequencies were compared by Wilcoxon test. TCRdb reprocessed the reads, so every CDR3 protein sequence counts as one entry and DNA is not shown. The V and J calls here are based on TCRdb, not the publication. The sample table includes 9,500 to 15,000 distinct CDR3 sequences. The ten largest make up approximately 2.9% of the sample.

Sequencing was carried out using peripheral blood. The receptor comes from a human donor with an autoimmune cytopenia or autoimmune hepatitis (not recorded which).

This receptor carries the CDR3 CASSPGQGAYNEQFF. Recombination connected TRBV11-1 to TRBJ2-1; TCRdb gives TRBD1 as the D gene, but with no DNA this cannot be confirmed. As encoded in the germline V gene (reference sequence), CDR1 is SGHAT while CDR2 is FQDESV. There are 15 amino acids in the CDR3, from cysteine to phenylalanine inclusive. No DNA is given.